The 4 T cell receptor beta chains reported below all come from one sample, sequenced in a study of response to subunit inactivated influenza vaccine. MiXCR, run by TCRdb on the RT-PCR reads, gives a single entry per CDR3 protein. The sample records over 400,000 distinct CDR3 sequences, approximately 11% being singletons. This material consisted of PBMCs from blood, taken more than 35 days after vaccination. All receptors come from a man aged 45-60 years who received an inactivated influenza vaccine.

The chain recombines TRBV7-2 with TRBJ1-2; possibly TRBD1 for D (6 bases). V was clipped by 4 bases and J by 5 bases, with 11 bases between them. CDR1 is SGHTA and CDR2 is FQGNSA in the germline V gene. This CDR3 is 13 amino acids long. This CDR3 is CASSSTQGYGYTF. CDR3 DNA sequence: TGTGCCAGCAGCTCGACCCAGGGGTATGGCTACACCTTC.

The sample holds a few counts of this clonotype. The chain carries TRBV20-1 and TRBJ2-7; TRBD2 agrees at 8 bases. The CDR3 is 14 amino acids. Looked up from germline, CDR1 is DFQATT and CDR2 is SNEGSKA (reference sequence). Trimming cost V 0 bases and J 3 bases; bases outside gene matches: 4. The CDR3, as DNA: TGCAGTGCTAGAGATCTCACTAGCGGCTACGAGCAGTACTTC. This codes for CSARDLTSGYEQYF.

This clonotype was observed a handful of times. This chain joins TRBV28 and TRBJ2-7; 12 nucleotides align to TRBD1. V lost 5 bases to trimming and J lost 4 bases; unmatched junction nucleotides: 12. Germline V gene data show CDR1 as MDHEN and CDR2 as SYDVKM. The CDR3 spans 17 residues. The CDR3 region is CASSPSLGQGALYEQYF. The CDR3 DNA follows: TGTGCCAGCAGTCCCAGCTTGGGACAGGGGGCATTGTACGAGCAGTACTTC.

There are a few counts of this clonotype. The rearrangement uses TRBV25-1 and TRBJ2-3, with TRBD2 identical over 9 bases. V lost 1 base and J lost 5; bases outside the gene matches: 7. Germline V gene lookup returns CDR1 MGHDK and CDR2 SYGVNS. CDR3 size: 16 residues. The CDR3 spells CASSEFGGGALDTQYF. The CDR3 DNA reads TGTGCCAGCAGTGAATTCGGCGGGGGGGCCTTAGATACGCAGTATTTT.